These 9 T cell receptor beta chains originate from one sample sequenced in a study of blood T cell repertoires in COVID-19. The repertoire was sequenced with immunoSEQ multiplex PCR; TCRdb's copy has only in-frame clones and lacks some. The sample consists of roughly 700,000 clones, over 80% of them appearing once. The sample consisted of peripheral blood. The receptors were sampled from a young woman with acute or convalescent COVID-19.

The rearrangement uses TRBV20-1 and TRBJ2-7; 15 bases line up with TRBD2. CDR3 length equals 16 residues. Looked up from germline, CDR1 is DFQATT and CDR2 is SNEGSKA (reference sequence). Trimming cost V 3 bases and J 2 bases; bases outside gene matches: 5. The CDR3 bases are TGCAGTGCTAGTGGGACTAGCGGGGGGCCCGCCTACGAGCAGTACTTC. It codes for CSASGTSGGPAYEQYF.

The gene calls are TRBV5-8 and TRBJ1-5, with unresolved D. The CDR3 has 15 amino acids. CDR1 and CDR2 from the germline V gene are SGHTS and YDEGEE. Trimming took 3 bases from V and 0 from J, leaving 10 bases between them. Here the CDR3 reads CASSSGEYSNQPQHF. The CDR3 DNA is TGTGCCAGCAGCTCGGGAGAGTATAGCAATCAGCCCCAGCATTTT.

The chain couples TRBV7-6 to TRBJ1-5; a weak D match, TRBD1 (6 bases). V was shortened by 5 bases and J by 3 bases, with 17 bases between the two germline ends. The CDR3 extends over 16 amino acids. Looked up from germline, CDR1 is SGHVS and CDR2 is FNYEAQ. The chain's CDR3 is CASSQVAGDLNQPQHF. CDR3 nucleotides: TGTGCCAGCAGCCAAGTTGCAGGGGACCTCAATCAGCCCCAGCATTTT.

The V gene is TRBV4-1, the J gene TRBJ2-3; a possible D gene is TRBD1 (6 bases). Trimming took off 0 bases at V and 2 bases at J, with 6 bases between the two ends. Germline CDR1 reads MGHRA; CDR2 reads YSYEKL. The CDR3 loop spans 14 amino acids. CDR3 in amino acids: CASSQEGATDTQYF. The CDR3 bases are TGCGCCAGCAGCCAAGAGGGGGCCACAGATACGCAGTATTTT.

V and J are TRBV19 and TRBJ1-2, with a weak D call TRBD1 (6 bases). Germline V gene data show CDR1 as LNHDA and CDR2 as SQIVND (reference sequence). V was cut by 5 bases and J by 2 bases, with 12 bases left in between. The CDR3 has 14 amino acids. DNA for the CDR3: TGTGCCAGTAGTGCAAACGGACAGAACTATGGCTACACCTTC. Encoded protein: CASSANGQNYGYTF.

The chain joins TRBV27 to TRBJ1-4; TRBD1 might be the D (6 bases). The CDR3 spans 14 residues. Trimming left V 6 bases short and J 7 bases short, with 15 bases between. The V gene's germline CDR1 is MNHEY and CDR2 SMNVEV (reference sequence). CDR3 nucleotide sequence: TGTGCCAGCAGCCCAACAGGGTTGGGTGAAAAACTGTTTTTT. Encoded protein: CASSPTGLGEKLFF. Drawing the rest from reference TRBV27 and TRBJ1-4, the complete variable domain is EAQVTQNPRYLITVTGKKLTVTCSQNMNHEYMSWYRQDPGLGLRQIYYSMNVEVTDKGDVPEGYKVSRKEKRNFPLILESPSPNQTSLYFCASSPTGLGEKLFFGSGTQLSVL.

V usage is TRBV5-6 and J usage is TRBJ1-1; D not certain. Germline V gene data show CDR1 as SGHDT and CDR2 as YYEEEE. V was clipped by 1 base and J by 5 bases, with 12 bases between them. The CDR3 is 14 residues long. CDR3 coding DNA: TGTGCCAGCAGCTTGACGGGGATTCGAACTGAAGCTTTCTTT. Its protein product is CASSLTGIRTEAFF.

The V call is TRBV3-1 (or the pseudogene TRBV3-2), the J call TRBJ2-7; TRBD2 agrees at 10 bases. V dropped 2 bases and J dropped 2; count of bases not matched to a gene: 9. This CDR3 has 17 residues. Germline V gene lookup returns CDR1 LGHDT and CDR2 YNNKEL (reference sequence). CDR3 protein: CASSQYHLAGGPYEQYF. CDR3 coding DNA: TGTGCCAGCAGCCAATACCACTTAGCGGGGGGACCCTACGAGCAGTACTTC.

J is TRBJ1-1 and V is TRBV9; maybe TRBD1 (5 bases). CDR1 and CDR2 (germline): SGDLS, YYNGEE. The CDR3 loop spans 16 amino acids. The V and J ends lost 0 bases and 3 bases respectively, with 15 bases between them. The CDR3: CASSVDQNRLDTEAFF. CDR3 nucleotides: TGTGCCAGCAGCGTAGATCAAAACAGGTTGGACACTGAAGCTTTCTTT.